This T cell receptor (beta chain) was obtained from a study of T cell responses to AZD1222 COVID-19 vaccine. Study results and limitations: CD4 TCRs associated with vaccination spanned spike, dominating at 160-218 and 743-854.

Looked up from germline, CDR1 is SGHRS and CDR2 is YFSETQ. The CDR3 extends over 13 amino acids. V lost 4 bases, J lost 6 bases, and 3 bases stayed unmatched. Turning to this clone: Its antigen remains unknown.

Profiled with immunoSEQ multiplex PCR; TCRdb holds only in-frame clones, not every one. The table has over 150,000 clones, roughly 90% seen once. The chain has TRBV5-1 and TRBJ2-1; 8 nucleotides match TRBD1. Sequences were derived from peripheral blood, sampled on day 0 of AZD1222 vaccination. This sequence was found in an adult in good health. CDR3 in DNA: TGCGCCAGCAGCCATACAGGGGGCAATGAGCAGTTCTTC. Protein product: CASSHTGGNEQFF.